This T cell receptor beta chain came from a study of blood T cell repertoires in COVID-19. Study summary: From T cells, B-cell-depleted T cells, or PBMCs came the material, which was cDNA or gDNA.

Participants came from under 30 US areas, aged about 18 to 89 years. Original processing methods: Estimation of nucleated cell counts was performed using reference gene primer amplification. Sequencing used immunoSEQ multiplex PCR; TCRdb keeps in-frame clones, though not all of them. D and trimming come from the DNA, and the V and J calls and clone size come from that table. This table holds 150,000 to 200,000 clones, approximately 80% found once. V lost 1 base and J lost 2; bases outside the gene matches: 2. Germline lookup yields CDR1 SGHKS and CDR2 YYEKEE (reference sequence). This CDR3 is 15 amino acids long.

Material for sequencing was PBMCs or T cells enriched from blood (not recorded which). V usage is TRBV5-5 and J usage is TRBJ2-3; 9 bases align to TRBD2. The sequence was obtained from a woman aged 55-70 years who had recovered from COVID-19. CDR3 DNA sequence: TGTGCCAGCAGCTTGATAGCGGGGGCCACAGATACGCAGTATTTT. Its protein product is CASSLIAGATDTQYF. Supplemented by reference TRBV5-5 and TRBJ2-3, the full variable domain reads DAGVTQSPTHLIKTRGQQVTLRCSPISGHKSVSWYQQVLGQGPQFIFQYYEKEERGRGNFPDRFSARQFPNYSSELNVNALLLGDSALYLCASSLIAGATDTQYFGPGTRLTVL.